This T cell receptor beta chain emerged from a study of T cell responses to AZD1222 COVID-19 vaccine. This table comes from immunoSEQ multiplex PCR, and its TCRdb copy is limited to in-frame clones, with some not included. The sample includes approximately 210,000 clones, around 94% of them seen just once. This CDR3 is built from 17 residues. In germline, CDR1 is GTSNPN, CDR2 SVGIG (reference sequence). V trimming: 2 bases; J trimming: 2 bases; junction bases outside the gene matches: 10. The input for sequencing was peripheral blood, taken 28 days after the second dose of the MenACWY control vaccine. The receptor was derived from an adult who received the MenACWY meningococcal vaccine as a control. The chain recombines TRBV30 with TRBJ1-5; 9 bases align to TRBD1. DNA for the CDR3: TGTGCCTGGAGTAGGGGACAGGGCCCTGTGGGCAATCAGCCCCAGCATTTT. This codes for CAWSRGQGPVGNQPQHF.